One sample yielded the 31 T cell receptor beta chains listed below, sequenced in a study of OX40 agonist ivuxolimab in advanced cancers. Library preparation was by the immunoSEQ multiplex PCR assay. Not all clones reach the TCRdb copy of this immuneACCESS table, which keeps in-frame sequences only. Checked studies attribute under half of the gap to unresolved V genes and leave the rest unexplained. This sample gives around 64,000 clones in total; approximately 90% of them show up just once. The top ten clonotypes cover more than 7.5% of the sample. Sequenced material: CD4+ or CD8+ T cells sorted from blood, taken in a trial of the OX40 agonist ivuxolimab. The origin of the receptors is an adult with an advanced solid tumor such as melanoma, head and neck, liver or kidney cancer.

The CDR3 DNA follows: TGTGCCAGCAGTTTAGGCAGGGGGACCTACGAGCAGTACTTC. It translates to CASSLGRGTYEQYF. The rearrangement uses TRBV27 and TRBJ2-7, with 7 bases that match TRBD1. Looked up from germline, CDR1 is MNHEY and CDR2 is SMNVEV (reference sequence). Germline trimming cut 2 bases from V and 2 bases from J; bases unmatched to any gene: 3. This CDR3 contains 14 residues.

This chain uses TRBV28 with TRBJ2-3; no definite D call. V gave up 3 bases and J gave up 3 bases, with 10 bases separating them. CDR1 MDHEN and CDR2 SYDVKM come from the germline V gene. This CDR3 contains 14 residues. CDR3 sequence: CASSFLSGTDTQYF. The CDR3 nucleotides read TGTGCCAGCAGTTTTCTTAGTGGTACAGATACGCAGTATTTT.

The rearrangement uses TRBV9 and TRBJ2-5, with 10 bases matching TRBD2. Germline loops: CDR1 SGDLS, CDR2 YYNGEE. This CDR3 is built from 16 residues. V lost 4 bases, J lost 4 bases, and 10 bases stayed unmatched. The CDR3 protein is CASSIHLSGGVETQYF. The DNA for the CDR3 is TGTGCCAGCAGCATCCACCTCAGCGGGGGGGTAGAGACCCAGTACTTC.

This chain joins TRBV2 and TRBJ2-7; maybe TRBD1 (6 bases). The CDR3 is 14 amino acids. In germline, CDR1 is SNHLY, CDR2 FYNNEI. V lost 8 bases to trimming and J lost 2 bases, with 16 bases between them. Written as DNA, the CDR3 is TGTGCCAGCGGGGGCCAGCCCTTAACCTACGAGCAGTACTTC. Translation gives CASGGQPLTYEQYF.

The V and J genes are TRBV5-1 and TRBJ2-7; 9 nucleotides match TRBD2. Germline trimming cut 0 bases from V and 3 bases from J; bases unmatched to any gene: 7. The CDR3 consists of 16 residues. Looked up from germline, CDR1 is SGHRS and CDR2 is YFSETQ. CDR3 sequence: CASSLVSSGVVYEQYF. CDR3 DNA: TGCGCCAGCAGCTTGGTATCTAGCGGGGTCGTCTACGAGCAGTACTTC.

On this clone: At one boundary the junction diverges from the germline segment, which might be a read error. J is TRBJ2-7 and V is TRBV7-2, with D possibly being TRBD2 (5 bases). The germline CDR1 and CDR2 sequences are SGHTA and FQGNSA. This CDR3 comprises 16 residues. CDR3 sequence: CASSSPYRGESFEQYF. The CDR3 DNA reads as TGTGCCAGCAGCTCTCCCTATCGGGGAGAGTCCTTCGAGCAGTACTTC.

The rearrangement joins TRBV9 to TRBJ2-5, with TRBD2 matching over 12 bases. CDR3 length equals 14 residues. The germline V gene has CDR1 SGDLS and CDR2 YYNGEE. V shed 3 bases, J shed 5 bases, and the junction held 2 bases outside the gene matches. The CDR3 here is CASSGTSGVETQYF. The CDR3 DNA is TGTGCCAGCAGCGGGACTAGCGGGGTTGAGACCCAGTACTTC.

This clone was recorded once. V usage is TRBV13 and J usage is TRBJ1-2; D might be TRBD1 (6 bases). The V gene lost 0 bases and the J gene lost 8 bases, with 13 bases spanning the gap. Germline V gene lookup returns CDR1 PRHDT and CDR2 FYEKMQ (reference sequence). The CDR3 is 14 residues long. The CDR3 loop is CASSLGDSLRGYTF. The CDR3 DNA reads TGTGCCAGCAGCTTAGGGGACAGCCTCCGGGGCTACACCTTC.

The chain combines TRBV18 with TRBJ1-1; TRBD1 agrees at 8 bases. V lost 4 bases and J lost 7; bases outside the gene matches: 8. Germline CDR1 and CDR2: KGHSH and LQKENI. The CDR3 covers 14 residues. The DNA of the CDR3 is TGTGCCAGCTCACGACCGGGACAGGCGCTTGAAGCTTTCTTT. This codes for CASSRPGQALEAFF.

This clone was observed a few times. In nucleotides, the CDR3 is TGCGCCAGCAGTCACACACCGGGACTACCGGGGACTAATGAAAAACTGTTTTTT. Its protein is CASSHTPGLPGTNEKLFF. The chain has TRBV23-1 and TRBJ1-4; perhaps TRBD1 as D (5 bases). TRBV23-1 is labeled an ORF, and its function is uncertain. Trimming stripped 3 bases from V and 2 bases from J, with 19 bases between. The CDR3 is made up of 18 amino acids.

The genes are TRBV5-1 and TRBJ2-1; TRBD2 matches 10 bases. Germline loops: CDR1 SGHRS, CDR2 YFSETQ. The length of the CDR3 is 17 residues. The V and J ends lost 3 bases and 8 bases, in that order; junction bases with no gene match: 14. The CDR3, as DNA: TGCGCCAGCAGCTGGCCCCGGGGAAGCGGGGGGGCCTATGAGCAGTTCTTC. This translates into CASSWPRGSGGAYEQFF.

The chain is built from TRBV14 and TRBJ2-2; D gene uncertain. Trimming stripped 0 bases from V and 3 bases from J, with 11 bases between. The CDR3 runs to 16 residues. In germline, CDR1 is SGHDN, CDR2 FVKESK. In DNA, the CDR3 is TGTGCCAGCAGCCAAGATATGGTCAGCTACACCGGGGAGCTGTTTTTT. Amino acid sequence: CASSQDMVSYTGELFF.

The V call is TRBV10-2, the J call TRBJ2-5; D remains ambiguous. The CDR3 is 14 residues long. V gave up 0 bases and J gave up 4 bases, with 9 bases separating them. CDR1 is WSHSY and CDR2 is SAAADI in the germline V gene. CDR3 protein: CASSESIAGETQYF. In nucleotides, the CDR3 is TGCGCCAGCAGTGAGTCGATTGCAGGAGAGACCCAGTACTTC.

The chain has TRBV6-6 and TRBJ1-1, with no clear D. The V gene lost 2 bases and the J gene lost 4 bases, with 8 bases spanning the gap. This CDR3 has 13 residues. Germline values: CDR1 MNHNY, CDR2 SVGAGI (reference sequence). The CDR3 region is CASSYPGFTEAFF. As DNA, the CDR3 is TGTGCCAGCAGTTACCCGGGGTTCACTGAAGCTTTCTTT.

CDR3 loop: CASSFGRQAGEQYF. CDR3 nucleotide sequence: TGTGCCAGCAGCTTTGGTAGGCAGGCCGGCGAGCAGTACTTC. The rearrangement uses TRBV13 and TRBJ2-7; D is unclear. The V end was cut by 3 bases, the J end by 6 bases, with 15 bases between. The CDR3 loop spans 14 amino acids. Looked up from germline, CDR1 is PRHDT and CDR2 is FYEKMQ (reference sequence).

The chain combines TRBV27 with TRBJ1-2, with 9 bases lining up with TRBD1. The V gene end was trimmed by 4 bases and the J gene end by 6 bases; junction bases not matched to a gene: 12. Germline values: CDR1 MNHEY, CDR2 SMNVEV (reference sequence). This CDR3 contains 16 residues. The CDR3 DNA is TGTGCCAGCAGTTCCGCCCCGGGACAGGGTTCACATGGCTACACCTTC. Amino acid sequence: CASSSAPGQGSHGYTF.

Here the CDR3 DNA reads TGTGCCAGCAGTTACGGCGGGAACACTGAAGCTTTCTTT. Translated, it gives CASSYGGNTEAFF. The V gene is TRBV6-5, the J gene TRBJ1-1; no clear D gene. The CDR3 runs to 13 residues. Germline values: CDR1 MNHEY, CDR2 SVGAGI. The V and J ends lost 2 bases and 1 base respectively, with 5 bases between them.

V and J are TRBV11-2 and TRBJ2-5, with 9 positions matching TRBD1. The CDR3 loop spans 17 amino acids. Looked up from germline, CDR1 is SGHAT and CDR2 is FQNNGV. The junction had 11 bases not matched to a gene; V was cut back by 1 base and J by 5 bases. In DNA, the CDR3 is TGTGCCAGCAGCTTAGTATATCGGGGGACAGGGCGGGAGACCCAGTACTTC. Encoded protein: CASSLVYRGTGRETQYF.

V and J are TRBV6-6 and TRBJ2-4, with unresolved D. The CDR3 runs 15 residues. Germline CDR1 MNHNY, CDR2 SVGAGI (reference sequence). The V end lost 2 bases, the J end lost 0 bases, and 8 bases lay between the germline ends. CDR3 residues: CASSYPGLAKNIQYF. CDR3 nucleotides: TGTGCCAGCAGTTACCCCGGGCTAGCCAAAAACATTCAGTACTTC.

The chain combines TRBV25-1 with TRBJ1-6; D gene unclear. Germline values: CDR1 MGHDK, CDR2 SYGVNS. Trimming took off 1 base at V and 10 bases at J, with 17 bases between the two ends. CDR3 length equals 16 residues. The chain's CDR3 is CASSELEVTTNSPLHF. As DNA, the CDR3 is TGTGCCAGCAGTGAATTGGAGGTCACGACGAACTCACCCCTCCACTTT.

The chain is built from TRBV27 and TRBJ2-1; 8 positions match TRBD2. The CDR3 loop spans 17 amino acids. The junction had 16 bases not matched to a gene; V was cut back by 2 bases and J by 10 bases. Germline assignment: CDR1 MNHEY and CDR2 SMNVEV (reference sequence). CDR3 nucleotides: TGTGCCAGCAGTTTAGGGAAAGTTCTTGCGGGGGGCCTCGAGCAGTTCTTC. Translation gives CASSLGKVLAGGLEQFF.

This clone was observed a handful of times. J is TRBJ2-3 and V is TRBV6-1; 12 bases agree with TRBD2. The CDR3 has 16 residues. Germline CDR1 is MNHNS and CDR2 is SASEGT. Losses at the gene ends were 3 bases for V and 3 bases for J; bases not matched to a gene: 4. The CDR3: CASSEASGGATDTQYF. Written as DNA, the CDR3 is TGTGCCAGCAGTGAGGCTAGCGGGGGGGCAACAGATACGCAGTATTTT.

The chain combines TRBV4-3 with TRBJ1-1; D ambiguous. The CDR3 runs 13 residues. Germline values: CDR1 LGHNA, CDR2 YSLEER. V dropped 3 bases and J dropped 6 bases, with 11 bases sitting between them. The CDR3 reads CASSHLGIPEAFF. In DNA, the CDR3 is TGCGCCAGCAGCCACTTAGGGATCCCTGAAGCTTTCTTT.

This clone occurred a few times. The same CDR3 also results from other DNA sequences found in this sample. The chain uses TRBV27 and TRBJ1-1; D remains unclear. There are 11 residues in the CDR3. Germline CDR1 and CDR2: MNHEY and SMNVEV (reference sequence). The V end was cut by 6 bases, the J end by 1 base, with 3 bases between. This chain's CDR3 is CASRKNTEAFF. In nucleotides, the CDR3 is TGTGCCAGCAGGAAGAACACTGAAGCTTTCTTT.

The gene calls are TRBV29-1 and TRBJ2-7; the match to TRBD2 covers 9 bases. Germline V gene lookup returns CDR1 SQVTM and CDR2 ANQGSEA. The CDR3 sequence is 13 residues long. Trimming took 7 bases from V and 2 from J; bases not matched to a gene: 6. CDR3: CSGRGGEAYEQYF. CDR3 sequence (DNA): TGCAGCGGGCGGGGGGGCGAGGCCTACGAGCAGTACTTC.

This clone has only one observation. The rearrangement joins TRBV4-3 to TRBJ1-6; 8 bases fit TRBD1. CDR3 length equals 15 residues. V trimming: 4 bases; J trimming: 7 bases; junction bases outside the gene matches: 6. Germline values: CDR1 LGHNA, CDR2 YSLEER. In DNA form, the CDR3 reads TGCGCCAGCAGCCTGGGAGACAGGGGCAATTCACCCCTCCACTTT. Translating gives CASSLGDRGNSPLHF.

This sequence joins TRBV10-3 and TRBJ2-1; weak D call: TRBD2 (6 bases). The CDR3 runs to 15 residues. Germline V lookup: CDR1 ENHRY, CDR2 SYGVKD. Trimming stripped 7 bases from V and 4 bases from J, with 17 bases between. The CDR3 DNA follows: TGTGCCATCATGCATGAGGCGGGGAGGTACAATGAGCAGTTCTTC. Translating it yields CAIMHEAGRYNEQFF.

The chain couples TRBV7-2 to TRBJ2-5; no clear D gene. V dropped 1 base and J dropped 5 bases, with 5 bases sitting between them. Germline CDR1 reads SGHTA; CDR2 reads FQGNSA. The CDR3 length is 12 residues. The CDR3 spells CASSLGRETQYF. As DNA, the CDR3 is TGTGCCAGCAGCTTAGGGCGTGAGACCCAGTACTTC.

This rearrangement joins TRBV11-2 to TRBJ2-3; TRBD1 is a possible D gene (5 bases). CDR3 length equals 14 residues. Germline values: CDR1 SGHAT, CDR2 FQNNGV. The ends were cut back, 6 bases at V and 2 bases at J, with 12 bases in the middle. The chain's CDR3 is CASSLVGHTDTQYF. CDR3 nucleotide sequence: TGTGCCAGCAGTCTAGTCGGACACACAGATACGCAGTATTTT. The full variable domain, rest sourced from reference TRBV11-2 and TRBJ2-3, is EAGVAQSPRYKIIEKRQSVAFWCNPISGHATLYWYQQILGQGPKLLIQFQNNGVVDDSQLPKDRFSAERLKGVDSTLKIQPAKLEDSAVYLCASSLVGHTDTQYFGPGTRLTVL.

The V call is TRBV7-9, the J call TRBJ1-1; D might be TRBD1 (6 bases). CDR1 and CDR2 (germline): SEHNR, FQNEAQ (reference sequence). The CDR3 consists of 17 residues. V was shortened by 5 bases and J by 7 bases, with 26 bases between the two germline ends. The CDR3 nucleotides read TGTGCCAGCAGCGTCTCTCTAGGGGGACGGCGGGGGGATGAAGCTTTCTTT. Translated: CASSVSLGGRRGDEAFF.

This chain links TRBV7-9 with TRBJ1-2; D unresolved. From germline, CDR1 is SEHNR and CDR2 FQNEAQ (reference sequence). The CDR3 covers 14 residues. Trimming stripped 1 base from V and 8 bases from J, with 14 bases between. Here the CDR3 reads CASSLGTASRGYTF. CDR3 sequence (DNA): TGTGCCAGCAGCTTAGGGACGGCCTCCAGAGGCTACACCTTC. The full variable domain, rest sourced from reference TRBV7-9 and TRBJ1-2, is DTGVSQNPRHKITKRGQNVTFRCDPISEHNRLYWYRQTLGQGPEFLTYFQNEAQLEKSRLLSDRFSAERPKGSFSTLEIQRTEQGDSAMYLCASSLGTASRGYTFGSGTRLTVV.